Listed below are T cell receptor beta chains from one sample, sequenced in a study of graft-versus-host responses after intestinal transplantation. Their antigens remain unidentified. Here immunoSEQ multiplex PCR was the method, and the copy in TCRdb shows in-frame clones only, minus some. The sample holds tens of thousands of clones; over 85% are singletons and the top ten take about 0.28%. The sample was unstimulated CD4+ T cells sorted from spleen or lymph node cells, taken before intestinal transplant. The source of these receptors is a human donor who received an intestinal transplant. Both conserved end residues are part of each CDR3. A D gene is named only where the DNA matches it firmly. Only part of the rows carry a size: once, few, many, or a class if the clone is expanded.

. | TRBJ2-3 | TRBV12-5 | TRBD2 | CASGLGLSSGRAPYTDTQYF | TGTGCTAGTGGTTTGGGTTTATCTAGCGGGAGGGCCCCATACACAGATACGCAGTATTTT
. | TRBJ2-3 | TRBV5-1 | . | CASSHHRDENTDTQYF | TGCGCCAGCAGCCATCACCGGGACGAGAACACAGATACGCAGTATTTT
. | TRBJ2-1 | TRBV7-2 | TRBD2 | CASSQASGVYNEQFF | TGTGCCAGCAGCCAGGCTAGCGGGGTGTACAATGAGCAGTTCTTC
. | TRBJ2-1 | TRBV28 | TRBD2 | CASSYGTSGPNEQFF | TGTGCCAGCAGTTACGGGACTAGCGGGCCCAATGAGCAGTTCTTC
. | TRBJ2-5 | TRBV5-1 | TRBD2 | CASSLTSGRVETQYF | TGCGCCAGCAGCCTCACTAGCGGGCGCGTTGAGACCCAGTACTTC
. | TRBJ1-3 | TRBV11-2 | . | CASSLFGSGNTIYF | TGTGCCAGCAGCTTATTTGGTTCTGGAAACACCATATATTTT
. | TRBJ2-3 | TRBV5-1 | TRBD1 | CASSRGQVGADTQYF | TGCGCCAGCAGCCGAGGACAGGTAGGGGCAGATACGCAGTATTTT
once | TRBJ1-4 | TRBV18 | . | CASSLNNEKLFF | TGTGCCAGCTCACTTAATAATGAAAAACTGTTTTTT
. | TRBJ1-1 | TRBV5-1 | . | CASSYTGNGNTEAFF | TGCGCCAGCAGCTACACAGGGAACGGGAACACTGAAGCTTTCTTT
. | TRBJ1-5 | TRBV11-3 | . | CASILSPGQGNQPQHF | TGTGCCAGCATCCTTTCGCCGGGACAAGGCAATCAGCCCCAGCATTTT
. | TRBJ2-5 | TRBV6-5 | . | CASSYSWEEGKETQYF | TGTGCCAGCAGTTACAGTTGGGAAGAGGGTAAAGAGACCCAGTACTTC
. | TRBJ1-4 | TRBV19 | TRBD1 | CASSDRAATNEKLFF | TGTGCCAGTTCCGACAGGGCGGCAACTAATGAAAAACTGTTTTTT
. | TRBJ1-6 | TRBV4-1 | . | CASSQAEGHYNSPLHF | TGCGCCAGCAGCCAAGCGGAGGGACATTATAATTCACCCCTCCACTTT
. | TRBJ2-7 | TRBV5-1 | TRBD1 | CASSSNGQGANEQYF | TGCGCCAGCAGCAGCAATGGACAGGGGGCGAACGAGCAGTACTTC
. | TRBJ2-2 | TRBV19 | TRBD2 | CASSMTSGRWFGELFF | TGTGCCAGTAGTATGACTAGCGGGAGATGGTTCGGGGAGCTGTTTTTT
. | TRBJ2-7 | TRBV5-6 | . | CASSETGSYEQYF | TGTGCCAGCAGCGAAACAGGGAGCTACGAGCAGTACTTC
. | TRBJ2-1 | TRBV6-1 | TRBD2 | CASSGRPWAGGNNEQFF | TGTGCCAGCAGTGGGCGCCCGTGGGCGGGAGGGAACAATGAGCAGTTCTTC
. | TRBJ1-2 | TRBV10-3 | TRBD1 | CAISGQGAYYGYTF | TGTGCCATCAGCGGACAGGGGGCCTACTATGGCTACACCTTC
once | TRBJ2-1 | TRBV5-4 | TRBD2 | CASSPGTSGMWNEQFF | TGTGCCAGCAGCCCCGGGACTAGCGGGATGTGGAATGAGCAGTTCTTC
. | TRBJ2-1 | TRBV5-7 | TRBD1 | CASSLGGLLGDEQFF | TGTGCCAGCAGCTTAGGGGGCCTCCTGGGGGATGAGCAGTTCTTC
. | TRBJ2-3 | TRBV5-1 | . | CASSLDYRGDTQYF | TGCGCCAGCAGCTTGGACTACCGAGGGGATACGCAGTATTTT
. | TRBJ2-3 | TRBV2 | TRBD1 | CASRDRGGSTDTQYF | TGTGCCAGCAGGGACAGGGGAGGGAGCACAGATACGCAGTATTTT
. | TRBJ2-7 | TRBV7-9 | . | CASRLDTSYEQYF | TGTGCCAGCAGGCTGGACACCTCCTACGAGCAGTACTTC
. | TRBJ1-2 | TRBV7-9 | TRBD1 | CASSLSDREGYTF | TGTGCCAGCAGCCTGTCGGACAGGGAGGGCTACACCTTC
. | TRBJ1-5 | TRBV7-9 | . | CASSPEGPINQPQHF | TGTGCCAGCAGCCCCGAGGGGCCGATCAATCAGCCCCAGCATTTT
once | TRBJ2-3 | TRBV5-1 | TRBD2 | CASSLVPRRESTDTQYF | TGCGCCAGCTCCTTGGTCCCTCGGCGGGAGAGCACAGATACGCAGTATTTT
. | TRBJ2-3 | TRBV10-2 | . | CASSLQGIDTQYF | TGCGCCAGCAGTCTACAAGGTATAGATACGCAGTATTTT
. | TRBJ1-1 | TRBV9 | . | CASSVAGQEEAFF | TGTGCCAGCAGCGTAGCGGGGCAGGAAGAAGCTTTCTTT